This entry lists 4 T cell receptor beta chains sequenced from one sample in a study of blood T cell repertoires in COVID-19. The method was immunoSEQ multiplex PCR; TCRdb's version includes in-frame clones alone and lacks a portion of them. The profile shows approximately 210,000 clones, about 84% of them singletons. The sample was peripheral blood. These receptors came from a woman at least 80 years old with COVID-19, enrolled during active disease.

The chain has TRBV5-1 and TRBJ2-5; 12 positions match TRBD2. CDR3 size: 14 residues. V gave up 4 bases and J gave up 4 bases; unmatched junction bases: 2. Germline V gene data show CDR1 as SGHRS and CDR2 as YFSETQ. As DNA, the CDR3 is TGCGCCAGCAGCGTGGGACTAGCGGGAGAGACCCAGTACTTC. It is translated as CASSVGLAGETQYF.

This chain uses TRBV6-7 with TRBJ2-7; possible D gene TRBD2, 6 bases. TRBV6-7 is noted as an ORF with a role that remains uncertain. The germline V and J ends were trimmed by 11 bases and 4 bases, with 21 bases remaining between them. CDR3 length equals 14 residues. CDR3 residues: CAWEGRRAGYEQYF. The CDR3 DNA follows: TGTGCCTGGGAAGGAAGGAGGGCCGGTTACGAGCAGTACTTC.

This chain connects TRBV9 to TRBJ2-5, with 8 bases fitting TRBD1. V was pared by 5 bases and J by 4 bases, with 7 bases of the junction left unmatched. The CDR3 totals 14 residues. Germline loops: CDR1 SGDLS, CDR2 YYNGEE. The CDR3 sequence: CASSIEGTGETQYF. CDR3 in DNA: TGTGCCAGCAGTATAGAAGGGACAGGAGAGACCCAGTACTTC.

The J gene is TRBJ2-1, the V gene TRBV3-1 (or the pseudogene TRBV3-2); 7 positions match TRBD2. The CDR3 runs 13 residues. The V gene's germline CDR1 is LGHDT and CDR2 YNNKEL (reference sequence). J gave up 9 bases and V 4 bases, and 6 bases lay outside the gene matches. In DNA form, the CDR3 reads TGTGCCAGCAGCCCTTGGACTAGTCGTGAGCAGTTCTTC. Translated, it gives CASSPWTSREQFF.